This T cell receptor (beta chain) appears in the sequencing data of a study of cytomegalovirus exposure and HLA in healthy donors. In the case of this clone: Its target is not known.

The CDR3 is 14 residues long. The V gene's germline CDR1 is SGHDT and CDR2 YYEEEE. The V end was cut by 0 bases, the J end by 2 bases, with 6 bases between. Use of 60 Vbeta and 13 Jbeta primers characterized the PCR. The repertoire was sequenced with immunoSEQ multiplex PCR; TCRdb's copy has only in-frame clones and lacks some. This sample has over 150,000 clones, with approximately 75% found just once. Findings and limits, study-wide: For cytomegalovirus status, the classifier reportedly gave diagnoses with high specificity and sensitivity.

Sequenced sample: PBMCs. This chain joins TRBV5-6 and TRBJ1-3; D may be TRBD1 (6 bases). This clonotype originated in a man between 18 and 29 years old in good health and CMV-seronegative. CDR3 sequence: CASSLGTAGNTIYF. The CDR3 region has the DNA TGTGCCAGCAGCTTGGGGACAGCTGGAAACACCATATATTTT.